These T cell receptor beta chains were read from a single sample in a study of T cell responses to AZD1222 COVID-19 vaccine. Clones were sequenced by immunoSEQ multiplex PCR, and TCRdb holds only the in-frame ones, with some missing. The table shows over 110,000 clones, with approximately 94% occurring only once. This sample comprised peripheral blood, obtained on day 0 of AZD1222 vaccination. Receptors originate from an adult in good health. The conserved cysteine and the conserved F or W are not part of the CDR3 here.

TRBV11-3 ASSFSGARELF
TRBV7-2 ASSFSRSNTEAF
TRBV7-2 ASSLLGGDIQY
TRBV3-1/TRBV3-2 ASSRLAGKYNEQF
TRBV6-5 ASSFRGDRGQPQH
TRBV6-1 ASSARDLGGHQPQH
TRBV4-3 ASSQFLAGGVSYEQY
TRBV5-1 ASSLGTGGYEQY
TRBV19 ASSIDRGGVNTEAF
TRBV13 ASSLTPDSNSPLH
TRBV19 ASSMLSGHGYT
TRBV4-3 ASSQDGDSSQPQH
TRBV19 ASSIGDPGPDTQY
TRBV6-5 ASTRGEGNYEQY
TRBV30 AWDRGDSGNTIY
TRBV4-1 ASSQRGGAVYEQY
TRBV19 ASSQVGQETQY
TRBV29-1 SVGRGSYNEQF
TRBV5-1 ASSPLAADNQETQY
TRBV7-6 ASSLRGTGESNQPQH
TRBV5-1 ASSLGPYGYT
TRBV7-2 ASSLVGVYEQY
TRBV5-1 ASSPGGTPSSYNEQF
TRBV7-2 ASSGQGADTQY
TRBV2 ASSESPPGRSSYNEQF
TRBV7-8 ASSYDSSSGANVLT
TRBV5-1 ASSLVPGTGSEQY
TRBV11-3 ASSFGLAGQETQH
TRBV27 ASSRAVGSTYEQY
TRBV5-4 ASSLRAGLAGGPGGELF
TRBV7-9 ASSLGSLWEANYGYT
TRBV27 ASSLRLRENGELF
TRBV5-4 ASSFPLGGGGMNTGELF
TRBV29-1 SVEEVSGVSGGELF
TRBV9 ASSRRGAYGYT
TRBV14 ASSQSFYEQY
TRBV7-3 ASSLNTGELF
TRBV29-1 SVYSGTGRFYGYT
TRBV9 ASSVGGISGNTIY
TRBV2 ASSKGSAGANVLT
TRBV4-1 ASSPRQGQNNSPLH
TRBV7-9 ASSFSVGPYGSNQPQH
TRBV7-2 ASSLARRGGGNEQF
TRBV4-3 ASSQGGGGSTDTQY
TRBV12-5 ASGPTVTYEQY
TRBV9 ASSLSWGGNSPLH
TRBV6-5 ASSLLRGTNYGYT
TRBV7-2 ASSPGGTWGTEAF
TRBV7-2 ASSYSPGGYEQY
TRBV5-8 ASTSAPGANVLT